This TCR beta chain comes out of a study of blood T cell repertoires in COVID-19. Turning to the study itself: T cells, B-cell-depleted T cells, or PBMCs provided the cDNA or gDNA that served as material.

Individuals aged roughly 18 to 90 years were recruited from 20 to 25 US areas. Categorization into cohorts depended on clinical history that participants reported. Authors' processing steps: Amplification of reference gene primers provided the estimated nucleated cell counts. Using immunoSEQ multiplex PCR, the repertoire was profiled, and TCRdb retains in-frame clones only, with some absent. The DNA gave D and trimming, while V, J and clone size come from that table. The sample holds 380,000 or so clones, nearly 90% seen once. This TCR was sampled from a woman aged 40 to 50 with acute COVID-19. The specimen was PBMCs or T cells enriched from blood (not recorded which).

CDR3 sequence: CASRDRGTDTQYF. For the CDR3, the DNA is TGTGCCAGTCGGGACAGGGGGACAGATACGCAGTATTTT. This sequence joins TRBV2 and TRBJ2-3; 11 nucleotides agree with TRBD1. V was pared by 9 bases and J by 3 bases, with 2 bases of the junction left unmatched. Germline V gene sequence: CDR1 SNHLY, CDR2 FYNNEI. This CDR3 comprises 13 residues. Full variable domain (remainder filled in from reference TRBV2 and TRBJ2-3): EPEVTQTPSHQVTQMGQEVILRCVPISNHLYFYWYRQILGQKVEFLVSFYNNEISEKSEIFDDQFSVERPDGSNFTLKIRSTKLEDSAMYFCASRDRGTDTQYFGPGTRLTVL.